This T cell receptor beta chain was obtained from a study of identical twins. TCRdb used MiXCR to reprocess the 5' RACE reads, holding one entry per CDR3 protein. The sample holds some 500,000 distinct CDR3 sequences, about 20% seen once. The CDR3 has 14 amino acids. Germline V gene sequence: CDR1 LGHNA, CDR2 YNFKEQ. Trimming removed 1 base from V and 3 bases from J, with 9 bases in between. This same sample was also part of a study on T cells expressing NK-cell markers. As that study records: All TCR beta repertoires analysed originated from sorted CD3+CD56+NKG2C+, CD3+CD56+NKG2C- and CD3+CD56-NKG2C+ T cells. The study sequenced eight donors, seven HCMV-seropositive and one seronegative.

The gene calls are TRBV4-2 and TRBJ1-2; maybe TRBD1 (5 bases). Specimen: CD4+ T cells sorted from blood. This TCR came from a young woman in good health. The CDR3 reads CASSQASRDYGYTF. In nucleotides, the CDR3 is TGTGCCAGCAGCCAAGCTTCCAGGGACTATGGCTACACCTTC.